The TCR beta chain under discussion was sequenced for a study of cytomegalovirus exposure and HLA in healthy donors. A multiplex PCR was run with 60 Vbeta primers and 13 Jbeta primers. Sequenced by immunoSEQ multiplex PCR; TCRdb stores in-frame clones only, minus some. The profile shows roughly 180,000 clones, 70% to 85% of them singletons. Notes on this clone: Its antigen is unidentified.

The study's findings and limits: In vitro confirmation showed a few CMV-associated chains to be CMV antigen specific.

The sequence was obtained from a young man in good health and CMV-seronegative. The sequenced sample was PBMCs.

In nucleotides, the CDR3 is TGTGCCAGTAATGGGCAGGCGAGTTATTCCTACAATGAGCAGTTCTTC. Translated, it gives CASNGQASYSYNEQFF. This chain uses TRBV19 with TRBJ2-1; D gene uncertain. The length of the CDR3 is 16 residues. V was clipped by 7 bases and J by 1 base, with 17 bases between them. Per the germline V gene, CDR1 is LNHDA and CDR2 is SQIVND (reference sequence).